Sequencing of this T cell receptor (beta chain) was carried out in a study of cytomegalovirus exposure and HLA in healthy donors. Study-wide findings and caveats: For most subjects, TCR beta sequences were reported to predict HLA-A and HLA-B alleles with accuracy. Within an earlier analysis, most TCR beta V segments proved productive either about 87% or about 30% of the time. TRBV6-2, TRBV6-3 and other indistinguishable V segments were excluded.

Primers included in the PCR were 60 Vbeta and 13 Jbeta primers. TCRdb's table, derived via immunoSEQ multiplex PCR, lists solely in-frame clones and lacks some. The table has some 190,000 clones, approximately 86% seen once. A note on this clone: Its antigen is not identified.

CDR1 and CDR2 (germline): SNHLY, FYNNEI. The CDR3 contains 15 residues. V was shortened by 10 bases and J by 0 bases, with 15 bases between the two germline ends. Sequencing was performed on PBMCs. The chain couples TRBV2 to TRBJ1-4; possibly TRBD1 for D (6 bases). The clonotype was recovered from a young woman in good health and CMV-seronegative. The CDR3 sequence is CATGQLQATNEKLFF. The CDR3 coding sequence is TGTGCCACGGGACAACTCCAAGCAACTAATGAAAAACTGTTTTTT.